Shown below are 17 T cell receptor beta chains from a single sample sequenced in a study of T cells in Graves' hyperthyroidism and ophthalmopathy. RNA transcripts gave rise to amplified TCR beta CDR3 regions. The TCR CDR3 was amplified in a first-round RT-PCR using the HTBI primer set. Using its own MiXCR run on the multiplex PCR reads, TCRdb lists one record per CDR3 protein. This sample has roughly 300,000 distinct CDR3 sequences, with approximately 22% found just once. Sequencing used blood. All receptors derive from a woman aged 50 to 60 with Graves' hyperthyroidism.

This clonotype appeared many times. The J gene is TRBJ1-2, the V gene TRBV30; D gene ambiguous. Germline V gene lookup returns CDR1 GTSNPN and CDR2 SVGIG (reference sequence). The CDR3 runs to 11 residues. DNA of the CDR3: TGTGCTTCCGCCCTCCTAAAGGGCTACACCTTC. This encodes CASALLKGYTF. The variable domain in full, with the rest retrieved from reference TRBV30 and TRBJ1-2, is SQTIHQWPATLVQPVGSPLSLECTVEGTSNPNLYWYRQAAGRGLQLLFYSVGIGQISSEVPQNLSASRPQDRQFILSSKKLLLSDSGFYLCASALLKGYTFGSGTRLTVV.

This clonotype showed up many times. The chain uses TRBV2 and TRBJ1-1; weak D call: TRBD1 (6 bases). The CDR3 is 14 residues long. Germline CDR1 SNHLY, CDR2 FYNNEI. V was cut by 4 bases and J by 1 base, with 10 bases left in between. The CDR3 DNA follows: TGTGCCAGCAGTGTTGGGGGCTGGAACACTGAAGCTTTCTTT. As protein: CASSVGGWNTEAFF.

This clonotype was seen repeatedly, ten times or more. The J gene is TRBJ2-1, the V gene TRBV27; the match to TRBD2 covers 15 bases. Germline V gene data show CDR1 as MNHEY and CDR2 as SMNVEV (reference sequence). The CDR3 contains 18 residues. The junction had 4 bases not matched to a gene; V was cut back by 2 bases and J by 2 bases. The CDR3 DNA reads TGTGCCAGCAGTTTAAGGACTAGCGGGAGGGCCCCCTACAATGAGCAGTTCTTC. Its translation: CASSLRTSGRAPYNEQFF.

The sample holds many counts of this clonotype. The chain carries TRBV28 and TRBJ2-7, with 7 positions matching TRBD2. Germline-derived CDR1 and CDR2 are MDHEN and SYDVKM. V was pared by 4 bases and J by 3 bases, with 3 bases of the junction left unmatched. The CDR3 runs to 13 residues. The CDR3 loop reads CASSSPGGYEQYF. The CDR3 bases are TGTGCCAGCAGTTCCCCGGGGGGCTACGAGCAGTACTTC.

This clonotype was recorded many times. The rearrangement joins TRBV7-6 to TRBJ1-5; tentative D call: TRBD1 (5 bases). From germline, CDR1 is SGHVS and CDR2 FNYEAQ. CDR3 length: 16 residues. Trimming shortened V by 3 bases and J by 5 bases, and 17 bases separated the two germline ends. The CDR3 DNA is TGTGCCAGCAGCTTGGGACCCTCACTGGGAGATCAGCCCCAGCATTTT. Translated: CASSLGPSLGDQPQHF.

This sequence joins TRBV7-9 and TRBJ1-6; 9 positions match TRBD1. From germline, CDR1 is SEHNR and CDR2 FQNEAQ (reference sequence). The CDR3 runs to 15 residues. J was trimmed by 8 bases and V by 2 bases; bases with no gene match: 4. CDR3 nucleotide sequence: TGTGCCAGCAGCTTACGGACAGGGGTTTATTCACCCCTCCACTTT. Residues: CASSLRTGVYSPLHF. The full variable domain, with the rest looked up from reference TRBV7-9 and TRBJ1-6, is DTGVSQNPRHKITKRGQNVTFRCDPISEHNRLYWYRQTLGQGPEFLTYFQNEAQLEKSRLLSDRFSAERPKGSFSTLEIQRTEQGDSAMYLCASSLRTGVYSPLHFGNGTRLTVT.

This clonotype was seen many times. The chain employs TRBV12-3 or TRBV12-4 and TRBJ2-1, with 8 bases aligning to TRBD2. The ends lost 2 bases at V and 1 base at J; junction bases unmatched: 7. This CDR3 is 17 amino acids long. The DNA for the CDR3 is TGTGCCAGCAGTTTAAGGTCGGGGGGGGTGTCCTACAATGAGCAGTTCTTC. Translated: CASSLRSGGVSYNEQFF.

The V call is TRBV25-1, the J call TRBJ1-4, with 7 bases lining up with TRBD1. Unmatched junction bases numbered 12, after V lost 8 bases and J lost 0 bases. This CDR3 contains 17 residues. Germline-derived CDR1 and CDR2 are MGHDK and SYGVNS. CDR3 region: CASEGTEQKATNEKLFF. CDR3 in DNA: TGTGCCAGCGAGGGGACAGAGCAGAAAGCAACTAATGAAAAACTGTTTTTT.

The table lists this clonotype with many counts. CDR3 nucleotide sequence: TGTGCCAGCAGGGGAGAAGCCAAAAACATTCAGTACTTC. It yields the protein CASRGEAKNIQYF. The V and J genes are TRBV28 and TRBJ2-4, with a weak D call TRBD2 (5 bases). In germline, CDR1 is MDHEN, CDR2 SYDVKM. The CDR3 loop spans 13 amino acids. V lost 6 bases to trimming and J lost 0 bases, with 6 bases between them.

This clonotype was counted ten times or more. The J gene is TRBJ2-5, the V gene TRBV5-1; 7 nucleotides align to TRBD1. The CDR3 is made up of 15 amino acids. Unmatched junction bases numbered 4, after V lost 1 base and J lost 1 base. Germline V gene data show CDR1 as SGHRS and CDR2 as YFSETQ. The CDR3 here is CASSLMTGSQETQYF. CDR3 nucleotide sequence: TGCGCCAGCAGCTTGATGACAGGGTCCCAAGAGACCCAGTACTTC.

This chain joins TRBV11-2 and TRBJ2-7, with 7 bases aligning to TRBD1. Germline V gives CDR1 SGHAT, CDR2 FQNNGV. The length of the CDR3 is 15 residues. V shed 6 bases and J 0 bases; nucleotides not matched to a gene: 8. The CDR3 sequence: CASSRTQGDSYEQYF. Written as DNA, the CDR3 is TGTGCCAGCAGTCGTACTCAGGGGGACTCCTACGAGCAGTACTTC.

This clonotype was picked up a small number of times. The genes are TRBV27 and TRBJ2-5, with a weak D call TRBD2 (7 bases). This CDR3 has 13 amino acids. Germline V gene data show CDR1 as MNHEY and CDR2 as SMNVEV (reference sequence). The V end lost 4 bases, the J end lost 5 bases, and 11 bases lay between the germline ends. The CDR3 sequence: CASSWRGGETQYF. The CDR3 region has the DNA TGTGCCAGCAGTTGGAGGGGGGGGGAGACCCAGTACTTC.

This clonotype has ten or more counts. This chain links TRBV18 with TRBJ2-5; the match to TRBD1 covers 7 bases. Germline V CDR1 and CDR2: KGHSH, LQKENI. The CDR3 sequence is 15 residues long. V shed 6 bases, J shed 4 bases, and the junction held 11 bases outside the gene matches. CDR3 coding DNA: TGTGCCAGCTCGCCCGGACAGGTGGCCCTAGAGACCCAGTACTTC. Residues: CASSPGQVALETQYF.

Many counts were recorded for this clonotype. This sequence joins TRBV27 and TRBJ1-5, with a tentative D call TRBD1 (6 bases). Germline CDR1 is MNHEY and CDR2 is SMNVEV (reference sequence). V was clipped by 4 bases and J by 5 bases, with 24 bases between them. There are 18 residues in the CDR3. The CDR3 region has the DNA TGTGCCAGCAGTTCAATCTGGGGGGGGCTAAGAACGTATCAGCCCCAGCATTTT. Translated, it gives CASSSIWGGLRTYQPQHF.

This clonotype has ten or more counts. The chain combines TRBV2 with TRBJ2-7; TRBD1 agrees at 7 bases. The CDR3 is 14 amino acids. V shed 5 bases, J shed 1 base, and the junction held 5 bases outside the gene matches. Germline loops: CDR1 SNHLY, CDR2 FYNNEI. The CDR3 sequence is CASSWDSGSYEQYF. CDR3 DNA: TGTGCCAGCAGTTGGGACAGCGGTTCCTACGAGCAGTACTTC.

This clonotype has ten or more counts. As DNA, the CDR3 is TGTGCCAGCAGCTCAATCCGGAGGACCCCTGAGGTGGATACGCAGTATTTT. Translating it yields CASSSIRRTPEVDTQYF. The chain couples TRBV11-2 to TRBJ2-3, with D maybe TRBD2 (5 bases). This CDR3 region has 17 residues. The V gene's germline CDR1 is SGHAT and CDR2 FQNNGV. The germline V and J ends were trimmed by 4 bases and 6 bases, with 23 bases remaining between them.

This clonotype was seen at least ten times. V usage is TRBV7-3 and J usage is TRBJ1-1; no clear D gene. V was shortened by 5 bases and J by 0 bases, with 13 bases between the two germline ends. Germline V lookup: CDR1 SGHTA, CDR2 FQGTGA. CDR3 length: 15 amino acids. CDR3 region: CASSRDGQLNTEAFF. CDR3 nucleotide sequence: TGTGCCAGCAGCCGGGATGGGCAGTTGAACACTGAAGCTTTCTTT.